Included here is one T cell receptor beta chain sequence, with context. The table came from immunoSEQ multiplex PCR; TCRdb's copy has only in-frame clones and leaves some out. In the table there are about 130,000 clones, 85% to 95% of which are singletons. This record belongs to a study of control samples from healthy donors and cancer patients. V lost 6 bases and J lost 0; bases outside the gene matches: 4. CDR3 length: 15 residues. Per germline, CDR1 MNHEY and CDR2 SVGEGT. The chain combines TRBV6-2 or TRBV6-3 with TRBJ1-4; TRBD1 aligns across 7 bases. Material for sequencing was PBMCs. This TCR came from a man aged 55 to 70 with colorectal cancer. The CDR3 loop is CASSRDRATNEKLFF. The DNA of the CDR3 is TGTGCCAGCAGCCGAGACAGGGCAACTAATGAAAAACTGTTTTTT.